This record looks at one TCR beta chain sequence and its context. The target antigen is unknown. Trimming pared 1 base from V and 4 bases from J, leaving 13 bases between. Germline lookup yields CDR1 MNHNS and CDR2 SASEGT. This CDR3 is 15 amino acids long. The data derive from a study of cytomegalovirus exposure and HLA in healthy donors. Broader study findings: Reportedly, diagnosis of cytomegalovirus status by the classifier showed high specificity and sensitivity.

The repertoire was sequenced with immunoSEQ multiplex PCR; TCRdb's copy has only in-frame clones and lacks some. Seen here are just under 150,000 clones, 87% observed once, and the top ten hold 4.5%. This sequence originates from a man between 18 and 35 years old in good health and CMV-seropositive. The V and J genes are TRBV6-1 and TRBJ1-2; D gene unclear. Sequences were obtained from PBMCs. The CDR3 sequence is CASSEGGSGSYGYTF. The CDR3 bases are TGTGCCAGCAGTGAAGGAGGCAGCGGGTCCTATGGCTACACCTTC.